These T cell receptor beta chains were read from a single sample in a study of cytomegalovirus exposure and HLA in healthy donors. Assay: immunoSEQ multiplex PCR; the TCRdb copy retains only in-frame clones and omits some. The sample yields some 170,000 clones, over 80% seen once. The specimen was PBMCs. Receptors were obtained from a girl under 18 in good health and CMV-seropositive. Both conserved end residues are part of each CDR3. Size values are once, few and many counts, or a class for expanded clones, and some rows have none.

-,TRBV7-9,CASSSFSSLRNTEAFF
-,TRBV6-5,CASSPRQGAWPQHF
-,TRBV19,CASSKDRADTQYF
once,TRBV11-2,CASSLGAGGAYEQYF
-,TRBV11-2,CASSLSRFADTQYF
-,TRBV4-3,CASSQERGLFNQPQHF
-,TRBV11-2,CASSLDNTAYEQYF
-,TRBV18,CASSPDITEAFF
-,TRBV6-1,CASSGPPTGNQETQYF
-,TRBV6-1,CASSWTGGRTYGYTF
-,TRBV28,CASYHGRGQRETQYF
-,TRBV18,CASSPGSSGRANTGELFF
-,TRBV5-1,CASSLAATGGTDTQYF
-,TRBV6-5,CASSYGIPEGENTIYF
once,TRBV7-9,CASSSRTVPSRTTNEKLFF
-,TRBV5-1,CATGSRVSGTNTGELFF
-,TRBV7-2,CASSLDRSLFYGYTF
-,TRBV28,CASSLWGGGAGETQPQHF
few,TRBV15,CATSEEQGAFNEQFF
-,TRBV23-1,CASSQSLGSYQPHSGANVLTF
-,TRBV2,CASSYLADHNEQFF
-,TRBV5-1,CASSLSVPSYEQYF